These T cell receptor beta chains were read from a single sample in a study of cytomegalovirus exposure and HLA in healthy donors. Sequencing was performed with immunoSEQ multiplex PCR; in TCRdb, only in-frame clones are kept and a portion is missing. The sample holds 180,000 or so clones, 78% seen once. What was sequenced was PBMCs. Receptors originate from a female donor in good health and CMV-seronegative. CDR3s include the opening cysteine and the closing phenylalanine or tryptophan. Each record gives: clone size, V gene, D gene, J gene, CDR3 DNA, CDR3 protein. The D gene is left open where the match is weak. The listing skips clone size in some rows; elsewhere it reads once, few, many or a size class.

>once|TRBV6-4|TRBD2|TRBJ2-2
TGTGCCAGCAGTGAAGGCCTAGCGGCCACCGGGGAGCTGTTTTTT
CASSEGLAATGELFF
>-|TRBV7-3|-|TRBJ2-2
TGTGCCAGCAGTCGTTGGGCTGGGGGCGCCGCCGGGGAGCTGTTTTTT
CASSRWAGGAAGELFF
>-|TRBV2|TRBD2|TRBJ2-1
TGTGCCGGAGCAGGACCGGGGGGTTCCTACAATGAGCAGCTCTTC
CAGAGPGGSYNEQLF
>-|TRBV6-9|TRBD1|TRBJ2-2
TGTGCCAGCAGTCGGACAGGGCGTGCGGCGAACACCGGGGAGCTGTTTTTT
CASSRTGRAANTGELFF
>few|TRBV2|-|TRBJ2-5
TGTGCCAGCAATACAGGGTTAGAGACCCAGTACTTC
CASNTGLETQYF
>once|TRBV4-1|TRBD2|TRBJ2-7
TGCGCCAGCAGCCATGGGAGGGACGGCTACTACGAGCAGTACTTC
CASSHGRDGYYEQYF
>-|TRBV2|-|TRBJ2-3
TGTGCCAGCAGTGGGGCCGGGGGAGCGAGCACAGATACGCAGTATTTT
CASSGAGGASTDTQYF
>-|TRBV9|-|TRBJ2-2
TGTGCCAGCAGCGTAGGGACTCTTAGCGCCGGGGAGCTGTTTTTT
CASSVGTLSAGELFF
>-|TRBV7-3|TRBD1|TRBJ1-1
TGTGCCAGCAGCTCGACAGGGATTGGGGAAGCTTTCTTT
CASSSTGIGEAFF
>-|TRBV19|-|TRBJ2-4
TGTGCCAGTAGTAGCCAGGGCGGCAAAAACATTCAGTACTTC
CASSSQGGKNIQYF
>-|TRBV6-5|TRBD1|TRBJ2-7
TGTGCCAGCAGGCCAGGGGGTACCACCTACGAGCAGTACTTC
CASRPGGTTYEQYF
>-|TRBV4-3|-|TRBJ2-2
TGCGCCAGCAGCGTAGGAGGTTGGAACACCGGGGAGCTGTTTTTT
CASSVGGWNTGELFF
>-|TRBV7-9|TRBD2|TRBJ2-5
TGTGCCAGCAGCCCCCTAGCGGGGGGGATTCAAGAGACCCAGTACTTC
CASSPLAGGIQETQYF
>-|TRBV9|-|TRBJ1-3
TGTGCCAGCAGCGGAGGGACTGGAAACACCATATATTTT
CASSGGTGNTIYF
>once|TRBV7-2|-|TRBJ2-1
TGTGCCAGCAGCCCGACAAGGCAGGGTGGCTACAATGAGCAGTTCTTC
CASSPTRQGGYNEQFF
>once|TRBV28|-|TRBJ1-1
TGTGCCAGCAGGGTAGACACTGAAGCTTTCTTT
CASRVDTEAFF
>few|TRBV5-1|TRBD1|TRBJ1-4
TGCGCCAGCAGCTTAGAAGGACAGGGAGAGGAAAAACTGTTTTTT
CASSLEGQGEEKLFF